These T cell receptor beta chains were read from a single sample in a study of blood T cell repertoires in COVID-19. Measured with immunoSEQ multiplex PCR; TCRdb has only the in-frame clones, and not every one. The sample includes 200,000 to 300,000 clones, around four fifths of them seen just once. Sequenced material: peripheral blood. Source of these receptors: a woman aged 55-70 years with active or convalescent COVID-19. The CDR3 runs from the conserved cysteine through the conserved F or W. Clone size is given for some rows only: seen once, a few or many times, or a class if the clone is expanded.

clone_size	v_call	j_call	cdr3_aa
NA	TRBV10-1	TRBJ2-5	CASSHRDTVKETQYF
NA	TRBV28	TRBJ2-7	CASKIRRDRGRHEQYF
NA	TRBV5-4	TRBJ2-1	CASSFFTGSREQFF
NA	TRBV7-9	TRBJ1-2	CASSPDRGPLEGYTF
NA	TRBV11-3	TRBJ2-1	CASTFGGLAGDNEQFF
NA	TRBV28	TRBJ2-4	CASSFLAKNIQYF
NA	TRBV28	TRBJ2-2	CASRGVSGDTGELFF
NA	TRBV7-8	TRBJ2-5	CASGRLQETQYF
few	TRBV19	TRBJ1-5	CASSTQGAQGQPQHF
NA	TRBV30	TRBJ1-1	CAYDRVGSNTEAFF
NA	TRBV6-6	TRBJ1-5	CASSPRELGGPQHF
once	TRBV9	TRBJ1-6	CASSGTGLYNSPLHF
NA	TRBV15	TRBJ1-4	CATSRTRQGAEKLFF
NA	TRBV5-4	TRBJ2-5	CASSFLLETQYF
NA	TRBV19	TRBJ1-1	CASSIEAGRTEAFF
NA	TRBV29-1	TRBJ2-7	CSAEWQGGEQYF
NA	TRBV5-1	TRBJ1-3	CASSRRGQTTGNTIYF
NA	TRBV19	TRBJ2-2	CASSIRTSSGELFF
NA	TRBV11-2	TRBJ2-2	CASSLGRIGTLNTGELFF
NA	TRBV29-1	TRBJ2-3	CSVEDHWGEGTDTQYF
NA	TRBV5-1	TRBJ2-2	CASSQGGLITGELFF
NA	TRBV11-3	TRBJ2-3	CASSLDGALDTQYF
NA	TRBV12-3/TRBV12-4	TRBJ2-3	CASSSTDTQYF
NA	TRBV10-3	TRBJ2-1	CAISSSGDYNEQFF
NA	TRBV2	TRBJ1-1	CASIDRTFNTEAFF
NA	TRBV9	TRBJ2-1	CASSPWREGGNEQFF
few	TRBV6-6	TRBJ1-6	CASTLMGQGSPLHF
NA	TRBV28	TRBJ2-3	CASSMNSGLVRDTQYF
NA	TRBV9	TRBJ2-2	CASTPPSGSGNGELFF
once	TRBV4-2	TRBJ2-3	CASSQDLEAGRSSDTQYF
NA	TRBV4-2	TRBJ2-3	CASSQWPVGGSSGTDTQYF
once	TRBV2	TRBJ2-7	CASSSAGGVAGTYEQYF